Detailed here is one T cell receptor beta chain. The ends were cut back, 2 bases at V and 8 bases at J, with 12 bases in the middle. The CDR3 loop spans 13 amino acids. Germline CDR1 MNHNS, CDR2 SASEGT. Sequenced by immunoSEQ multiplex PCR; TCRdb stores in-frame clones only, minus some. The sample includes about 57,000 clones, more than 75% seen only once; the top ten take 16%. This sample was taken from a study of T cell responses to AZD1222 COVID-19 vaccine. At the level of the study: Second-dose schedules of about 4 or about 12 weeks were combined.

This sample comprised peripheral blood, obtained on day 0 of AZD1222 vaccination. The receptor's source is an adult in good health. The chain is built from TRBV6-1 and TRBJ1-2; a weak D match, TRBD1 (6 bases). The CDR3 loop is CASSELGGYGYTF. CDR3 bases: TGTGCCAGCAGTGAACTAGGGGGTTACGGCTACACCTTC.